The sample holds a few counts of the clone carrying this TCR beta chain. CDR3 length equals 12 residues. Germline CDR1 SNHLY, CDR2 FYNNEI. Trimming took off 2 bases at V and 4 bases at J, with 3 bases between the two ends. Sequencing used immunoSEQ multiplex PCR; TCRdb keeps in-frame clones, though not all of them. The profile shows 43,000 or so clones, about 86% of them singletons. The data originate from a study of blood T cell repertoires in COVID-19. The gene calls are TRBV2 and TRBJ1-5, with no clear D. The sequence came from a woman older than 75 with acute or convalescent COVID-19. The material sequenced was peripheral blood. The CDR3 region is CASSEINQPQHF. The CDR3 nucleotides read TGTGCCAGCAGTGAAATAAATCAGCCCCAGCATTTT. Looking up the rest from reference TRBV2 and TRBJ1-5 gives the full variable domain: EPEVTQTPSHQVTQMGQEVILRCVPISNHLYFYWYRQILGQKVEFLVSFYNNEISEKSEIFDDQFSVERPDGSNFTLKIRSTKLEDSAMYFCASSEINQPQHFGDGTRLSIL.